The entry below describes one TCR beta chain. Its target antigen remains unknown. No much larger clone exists at a distance of one base, and base qualities are not known. The cohort was made up of 500 to 800 healthy bone marrow donors. All cohort members were sampled while nominally healthy, although unrecorded immune exposures were likely present. The donor tested CMV seronegative, placing the donor among the approximately 360 seronegative members of the cohort. A peripheral blood sample was provided by each donor, and peripheral blood mononuclear cells were used for TCR beta sequencing. The Qiagen DNeasy Blood Extraction Kit was used to extract genomic DNA from the blood cell samples. The library came from the immunoSEQ multiplex PCR assay. A mixture of 60 forward primers for TCR Vbeta segments and 13 reverse primers for TCR Jbeta segments was used in the multiplex PCR. A multiplex PCR assay on genomic DNA amplified the CDR3 region of rearranged TCR beta genes. Amplified TCR beta libraries were sequenced as 87-base-pair reads on the Illumina HiSeq System. Under the source paper's analysis protocol: A later analysis tallied 75 million to 95 million unique TCR beta chains across the 666 repertoires, and approximately 11 million of those chains were shared by two or more donors. To remove PCR and sequencing errors, raw reads were error-corrected and collapsed into unique sequences using a nearest-neighbor algorithm that merged closely related sequences. CDR3 sequences were aligned to IMGT reference sequences to assign V, D and J gene segments. For a sequence to be retained, a match of at least six nucleotides was required to both a V gene segment and a J gene segment. A rearrangement counted as productive if the CDR3 had no stop codons and remained in frame with V and J, and every other rearrangement counted as non-productive. CDR3 was defined according to IMGT convention as the region running from the second conserved V-encoded cysteine to the conserved J-encoded phenylalanine. The earlier analysis of 500 to 650 of the donors excluded any sequence lacking an unambiguous match to a single V gene segment. An earlier analysis of approximately 590 of the donors called V segments functional above 56.7% productive rearrangements and segregating when the between-donor standard deviation exceeded 5%. A statistical classification framework was developed to diagnose cytomegalovirus status using the catalog of TCR beta chain sequences. V and J gene assignment, in a later analysis, came from comparing TCR nucleotide sequences with IMGT/GENE-DB human TR gene sequences. Using the TCRdist pipeline, a later analysis assigned CDR3 sequences along with most-parsimonious VDJ recombination scenarios. In a later analysis, each TCR beta chain was defined by its CDR3 amino acid sequence together with its V-gene family, and reads lacking a unique V-gene family were excluded. As a way to deal with suspected cross-contamination and a sequencing artifact, a later analysis dropped hundreds of nucleotide sequences that were highly shared and had low generation probability. For each public chain, a later analysis derived a clonal expansion index from normalized ranks of inferred template counts within each repertoire. In a later analysis, generation probabilities were computed with a VDJ recombination model fitted to out-of-frame rearrangements, and the resulting probabilities were checked against IGoR. Hypergeometric tests were used in a later analysis to score TCR-TCR, TCR-HLA and TCR-CMV co-occurrence, with a repertoire-size bias correction applied to the TCR pairs. To estimate false discovery rates, a later analysis permuted the HLA or CMV assignments 20 times. A later analysis grouped co-occurring TCRs with DBSCAN, adding TCRdist sequence similarity when clustering within HLA-allele-positive subsets. Co-occurrence clustering excluded repertoires with fewer than 30,000 or more than 120,000 public chains, plus five with anomalous nucleotide sharing. This is the immuneACCESS table as TCRdb keeps it, with only in-frame sequences that have V and J called. A part of the clones is gone; compared with another copy, unresolved V genes explain less than half, and the rest is unexplained. V, J and clone size derive from that table, while D and trimming were established from the DNA sequence. The sample data list some 180,000 clones, and 80% of these were observed just once. The top ten constitute 1.5% to 2% of the sample.

The data stem from a study of cytomegalovirus exposure and HLA in healthy donors listed by TCRdb under 2017. Describing the broader study: An earlier analysis of 587 of the donors reported roughly 300 Gb of sequence data and some 100 million unique TCR beta sequences from around 200 million T cells. Around 320 gigabases of sequencing data and roughly 90 million unique TCR sequences were included in an early release covering about 600 HLA-typed donors. Among the approximately 430 genotyped donors, roughly 80% belonged to the genetic ancestry cluster associated with self-reported Caucasian donors. The study was designed to test whether signatures of past pathogen exposure could be identified by cataloging public T cell receptors. The study profiled the T cell repertoires of about 640 subjects by immunosequencing and related them to cytomegalovirus serostatus. In addition to the first cohort of around 670 subjects, a separate validation cohort of under 150 different subjects was used. To predict cytomegalovirus infection status, the study combined high-throughput TCR immunosequencing, statistical association of individual TCRs with disease status, and machine learning. A later analysis re-analyzed previously published TCR beta repertoires from 666 donors and added high-resolution HLA genotyping to study TCR occurrence patterns. Rather than drawing on any new phenotypic data, the later analysis identified candidate immune exposures from TCR beta sequences and the way those sequences occurred across donors. An earlier analysis of about 600 of the donors used high-throughput TCR beta sequencing to judge whether each TCR beta V gene segment behaved as functional or pseudogenic. Donor age, sex, ethnicity and CMV serostatus were compiled alongside the repertoire data. Genome-wide SNP genotypes for about 65% of the 666 donors were used in a later genetic analysis, which treated that subset as a discovery cohort. All discovery cohort repertoires had been generated using a single sequencing platform. Class I and class II HLA loci were covered by the typing at four-digit resolution. The number of typed donors differed by locus: roughly 629-630 for A, B, C, DRB1 and DQB1; 500 to 550 for DQA1; approximately 600 for DPA1; and roughly 490 for DPB1. A handful of DR-DQ haplotypes were handled as single units for association and clustering because linkage in the cohort was strong. Among roughly 400 genotyped donors of the cohort, an average of approximately 220,000 unique TCR beta nucleotide sequences was sequenced per donor, of which 15% to 20% were non-productive.

The study at large found these results: Because some donors lacked HLA typing at each locus, the association tests relied only on the typed subset. Most TCR sequences were observed very rarely across donors, whereas some public TCRs were present in many individuals. A cluster of highly shared sequence variants was judged likely to represent a technical artifact of the sequencing pipeline. A later analysis associated around 16,000 TCR beta sequences with specific HLA alleles at a false discovery rate of 0.05. The study gave a list of about 150 TCR beta chains associated with cytomegalovirus. In a later analysis, HLA-associated TCR beta chains were found to be more clonally expanded and to have lower generation probabilities than equally common non-associated chains. According to a later analysis, most CMV-associated TCR beta chains appeared to be HLA-restricted, and the HLA associations seemed to be driven largely by CMV exposure. In a later analysis, TCR association rates were found to vary across HLA loci, with the most associated TCRs seen for DRB1 alleles and the fewest for HLA-C alleles. Roughly uniform sequencing depth across donors was assumed in presence/absence analyses, although this assumption may not hold. Correlated functional status among segregating V segments might be attributable to linkage disequilibrium, but an unknown experimental factor could not be ruled out. Three of the identified cytomegalovirus-associated TCR beta chains were confirmed in vitro to be specific for cytomegalovirus antigens. According to a later analysis, parvovirus B19, influenza, CMV and Epstein-Barr virus appeared linked to several top co-occurrence clusters. In an earlier analysis of over 550 of the donors, most TCR beta V segments were observed in productive rearrangements about 87% or about 30% of the time, broadly matching IMGT annotations. A further reported finding was that TCR beta sequences accurately predicted the HLA-A and HLA-B alleles for most subjects in the first cohort. Some 15 rarely observed V segments, including chromosome 9 orphons, were excluded from the earlier analysis of about 600 of the donors because counts were too low. For the cohort, immune exposure information was limited to CMV serostatus. According to the authors, the approach could potentially be generalized to other disease states and immunological phenotypes. An association between a missense DCLRE1C variant and V-gene and J-gene trimming of TCR beta chains was found in a later genetic analysis and replicated in an independent cohort. The classifier was reported to diagnose cytomegalovirus status with high specificity and sensitivity in both the original and validation cohorts. The cohort was sequenced for TCR beta chains only, and without alpha or paired-chain data the features that could be detected were limited. According to a later genetic analysis, donors in an Asian-associated ancestry cluster had fewer N-insertions in productive TCRs than the approximately 630-donor mean. Assigning TCR associations to individual alleles was difficult when HLA alleles, especially DR and DQ, strongly co-occurred. Because the 87-base-pair reads could not distinguish some IMGT-functional V segments, including TRBV6-2 and TRBV6-3, those segments were excluded.

The CDR3 numbers 15 residues from cysteine through phenylalanine. Only the CDR3 DNA is retained, 45 bases long and in frame from the first base. The germline V end is reduced by 0 bases and the J end by 1 base; junction bases left unmatched: 2. CDR1 and CDR2 were assigned from the germline V gene as LGHNA and YSLEER. The chain was built from TRBV4-3 and TRBJ2-5; 7 bases in between match TRBD2. The clonotype originates from a woman aged 30 to 39 in good health and CMV-seronegative. Sequencing was done on a sample of PBMCs. DNA sequence: TGCGCCAGCAGCCAAGAAGGGACTACCCAAGAGACCCAGTACTTC. It encodes CASSQEGTTQETQYF.